This paragraph reports one T cell receptor beta chain. The antigen remains undetermined. These data are taken from a study of T cells after yellow fever vaccination. Findings of the study overall: Once the booster was given, most primary-vaccination clones reappeared, at about 97% for CD4 and more than 85% for CD8. The CD4 compartment and the CD8 compartment contained a small share of clonotypes in common.

TCRdb reprocessed the 5' RACE reads with MiXCR, giving one entry per CDR3 protein. Here the sample spans a few hundred thousand distinct CDR3 sequences, approximately 10% being singletons. The sequenced sample was PBMCs, obtained on the day of the first yellow fever vaccination. The sequence derives from a young man who received the YFV17D yellow fever vaccine.

The CDR3 sequence: CASSQEQRGGSDTQYF. The CDR3 coding sequence is TGTGCCAGCAGCCAAGAACAGCGGGGGGGAAGCGATACGCAGTATTTT. The chain recombines TRBV3-1 with TRBJ2-3; 10 bases agree with TRBD2. The CDR3 totals 16 residues. With V trimmed by 0 bases and J by 6 bases, 6 bases remained unmatched. CDR1 is LGHDT and CDR2 is YNNKEL in the germline V gene (reference sequence).